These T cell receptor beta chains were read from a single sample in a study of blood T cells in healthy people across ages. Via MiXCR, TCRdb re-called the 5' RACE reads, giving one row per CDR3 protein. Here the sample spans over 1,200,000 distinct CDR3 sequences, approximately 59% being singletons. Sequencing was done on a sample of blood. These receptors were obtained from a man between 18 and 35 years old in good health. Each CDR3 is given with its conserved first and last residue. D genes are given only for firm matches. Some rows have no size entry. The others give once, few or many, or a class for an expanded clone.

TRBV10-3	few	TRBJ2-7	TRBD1	CAIKGQGDSYEQYF	TGTGCCATCAAAGGGCAGGGGGATTCCTACGAGCAGTACTTC
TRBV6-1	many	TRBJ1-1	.	CASSAFCEAFF	TGTGCCAGCAGTGCCTTCTGTGAAGCTTTCTTT
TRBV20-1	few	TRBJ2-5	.	CRAREASRGNEQYF	TGCCGTGCTAGAGAAGCTAGCCGGGGCAATGAGCAGTACTTC
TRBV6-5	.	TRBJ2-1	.	CASRPHSDNEQFF	TGTGCCAGCAGACCCCATAGCGACAATGAGCAGTTCTTC
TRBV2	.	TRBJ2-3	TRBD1	CASSETTGTTDTQYF	TGTGCCAGCAGCGAAACGACAGGGACCACAGATACGCAGTATTTT
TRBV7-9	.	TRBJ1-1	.	CASSLGEGVVTEAFF	TGTGCCAGCAGCTTAGGGGAGGGAGTGGTGACTGAAGCTTTCTTT
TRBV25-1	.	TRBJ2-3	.	CASLGQKGDTQYF	TGTGCCAGCCTGGGTCAGAAAGGGGATACGCAGTATTTT
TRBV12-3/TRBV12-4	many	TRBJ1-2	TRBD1	CASSPGGGGYTF	TGTGCCAGCAGCCCAGGGGGGGGCGGCTACACCTTC
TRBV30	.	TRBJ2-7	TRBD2	CAWSGLGLAFNEQYF	TGTGCCTGGAGTGGGCTGGGACTAGCATTCAACGAGCAGTACTTC
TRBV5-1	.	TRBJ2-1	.	CASSLSVPYNEQFF	TGCGCCAGCAGCTTGAGCGTCCCCTACAATGAGCAGTTCTTC
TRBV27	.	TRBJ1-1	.	CASKPARTGLGTEAFF	TGTGCCAGCAAGCCAGCCCGAACAGGACTCGGGACTGAAGCTTTCTTT
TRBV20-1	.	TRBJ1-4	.	CSAREAVINEKLFF	TGCAGTGCTAGAGAGGCGGTTATTAATGAAAAACTGTTTTTT
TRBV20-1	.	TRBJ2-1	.	CSARHNEQFF	TGCAGTGCTAGACACAATGAGCAGTTCTTC
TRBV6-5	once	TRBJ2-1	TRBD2	CASNRLAQFNEQFF	TGTGCCAGCAATCGACTAGCGCAATTTAATGAGCAGTTCTTC
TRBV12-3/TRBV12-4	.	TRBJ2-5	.	CASSLSGALRYF	TGTGCCAGCAGTTTATCCGGCGCTTTACGGTACTTC
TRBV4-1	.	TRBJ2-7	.	CASSQGETFREQYF	TGCGCCAGCAGCCAAGGAGAGACGTTTCGCGAGCAGTACTTC
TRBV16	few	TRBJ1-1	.	CASSQFERNTEAFF	TGTGCCAGCAGCCAATTTGAACGGAACACTGAAGCTTTCTTT
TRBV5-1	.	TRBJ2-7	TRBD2	CASSISAGGPGEQYF	TGCGCCAGCAGTATTTCAGCGGGAGGTCCAGGGGAGCAGTACTTC
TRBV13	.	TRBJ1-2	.	CASSFGTANGYTF	TGTGCCAGCAGCTTCGGTACAGCAAACGGCTACACCTTC
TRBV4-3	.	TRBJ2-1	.	CASSQWTYNEQFF	TGCGCCAGCAGCCAGTGGACCTATAATGAGCAGTTCTTC
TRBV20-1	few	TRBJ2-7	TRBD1	CSARGTGGSLFVEQYF	TGCAGTGCTAGGGGGACAGGGGGATCCCTGTTCGTCGAGCAGTACTTC
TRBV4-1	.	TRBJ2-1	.	CASSQVGTNEQFF	TGCGCCAGCAGCCAAGTAGGGACCAATGAGCAGTTCTTC
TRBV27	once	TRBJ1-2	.	CASSLSPVGEGYTF	TGTGCCAGCAGCCTTAGTCCCGTGGGTGAGGGCTACACCTTC
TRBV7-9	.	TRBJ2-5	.	CASSLEGLRGETQYF	TGTGCCAGCAGCTTAGAGGGGCTGAGGGGTGAGACCCAGTACTTC
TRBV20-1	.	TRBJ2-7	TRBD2	CSAREFGREQYF	TGCAGTGCTAGAGAATTCGGGAGGGAGCAGTACTTC
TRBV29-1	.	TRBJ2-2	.	CSVDGVPNTGELFF	TGCAGCGTTGATGGGGTCCCGAACACCGGGGAGCTGTTTTTT
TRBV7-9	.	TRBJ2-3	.	CASSLADSSSTDTQYF	TGTGCCAGCAGCTTAGCGGATTCCTCGAGCACAGATACGCAGTATTTT
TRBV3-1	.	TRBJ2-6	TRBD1	CASSRVIGGQGSGANVLTF	TGTGCCAGCAGCAGGGTCATAGGGGGACAGGGCTCTGGGGCCAACGTCCTGACTTTC
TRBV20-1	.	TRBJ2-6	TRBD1	CSARDRAMSGANVLTF	TGCAGTGCCCGGGACAGGGCAATGTCTGGGGCCAACGTCCTGACTTTC
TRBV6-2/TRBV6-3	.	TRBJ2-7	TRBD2	CASSPRTSVGSYEQYF	TGTGCCAGCAGCCCGCGGACTAGCGTCGGGTCCTACGAGCAGTACTTC
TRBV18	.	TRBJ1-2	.	CASSPRDIPNYGYTF	TGTGCCAGCTCACCACGTGACATCCCTAACTATGGCTACACCTTC
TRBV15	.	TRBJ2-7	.	CTTSRDRGSEQYF	TGTACCACCAGCAGAGATCGGGGGAGCGAGCAGTACTTC
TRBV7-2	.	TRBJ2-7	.	CASSSRRGPFYEQYF	TGTGCCAGCAGCTCCCGGAGGGGCCCCTTCTACGAGCAGTACTTC
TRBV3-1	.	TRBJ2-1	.	CASSQDVGSGYNEQFF	TGTGCCAGCAGCCAAGATGTCGGGAGTGGGTACAATGAGCAGTTCTTC
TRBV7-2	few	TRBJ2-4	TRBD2	CASSFRTSVDIQYF	TGTGCCAGCAGCTTCCGGACTAGCGTGGACATTCAGTACTTC
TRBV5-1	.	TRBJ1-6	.	CASSLDHPGYNSPLHF	TGCGCCAGCAGCTTGGATCACCCGGGTTATAATTCACCCCTCCACTTT
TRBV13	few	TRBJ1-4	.	CASSSTDPGEGEKLFF	TGTGCCAGCAGCTCGACAGATCCCGGGGAGGGAGAAAAACTGTTTTTT
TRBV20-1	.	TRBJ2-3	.	CSARRLALTDTQYF	TGCAGTGCTAGGCGGCTGGCCCTCACAGATACGCAGTATTTT
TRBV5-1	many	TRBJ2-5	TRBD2	CASRLAGQETQYF	TGTGCCAGCCGACTAGCCGGACAAGAGACCCAGTACTTC
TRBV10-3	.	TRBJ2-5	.	CAISEGSVETQYF	TGTGCCATCAGTGAGGGGTCAGTCGAGACCCAGTACTTC
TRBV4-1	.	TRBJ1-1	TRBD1	CASSLGTGVSAEAFF	TGCGCCAGCAGCCTGGGAACAGGGGTGTCGGCTGAAGCTTTCTTT
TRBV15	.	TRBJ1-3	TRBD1	CATSEPLGDSLEGSGNTIYF	TGTGCCACCAGCGAACCCCTGGGGGACAGCCTCGAGGGTTCTGGAAACACCATATATTTT
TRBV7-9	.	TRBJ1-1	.	CASSLDRQSLNTEAFF	TGTGCCAGCAGCTTAGACCGACAGTCCCTGAACACTGAAGCTTTCTTT
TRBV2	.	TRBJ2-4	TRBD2	CASTPSGGLAKNIQYF	TGTGCCAGCACCCCTAGCGGGGGCCTAGCCAAAAACATTCAGTACTTC
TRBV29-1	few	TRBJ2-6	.	CSAISTVSGANVLTF	TGCAGCGCCATCTCGACAGTCTCTGGGGCCAACGTCCTGACTTTC
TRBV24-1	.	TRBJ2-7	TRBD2	CATSDTGTSGGTYEQYF	TGTGCCACCAGTGACACCGGGACTAGCGGGGGGACCTACGAGCAGTACTTC
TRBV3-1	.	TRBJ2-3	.	CASSQVGSLVDTQYF	TGTGCCAGCAGCCAAGTAGGGTCTTTGGTGGATACGCAGTATTTT
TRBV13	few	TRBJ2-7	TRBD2	CASSLGGNSGDYEQYF	TGTGCCAGCAGCTTAGGAGGTAATAGCGGGGACTACGAGCAGTACTTC
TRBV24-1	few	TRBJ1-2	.	CATSLGEREYTF	TGTGCCACCAGCCTCGGGGAGCGCGAGTACACCTTC
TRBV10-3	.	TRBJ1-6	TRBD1	CASAQGAQNSPLHF	TGTGCCTCCGCCCAGGGGGCCCAGAATTCACCCCTCCACTTT
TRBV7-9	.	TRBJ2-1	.	CASSLRGQKEWDEQFF	TGTGCCAGCAGCTTACGGGGTCAGAAGGAATGGGATGAGCAGTTCTTC
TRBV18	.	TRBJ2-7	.	CASSQTGMAYEQYF	TGTGCCAGCTCACAAACCGGGATGGCCTACGAGCAGTACTTC
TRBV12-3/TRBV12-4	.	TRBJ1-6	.	CASSGNRVDSYNSPLHF	TGTGCCAGCAGTGGAAACAGGGTGGACTCCTATAATTCACCCCTCCACTTT
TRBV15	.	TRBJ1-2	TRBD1	CATSRDTTGTHGYTF	TGTGCCACCAGCAGAGATACGACAGGGACGCATGGCTACACCTTC
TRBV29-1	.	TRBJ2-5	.	CSVDTWGKSYF	TGCAGCGTTGATACTTGGGGGAAGTCGTACTTC
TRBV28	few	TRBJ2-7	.	CASSRAGTPYEQYF	TGTGCCAGCAGTAGAGCCGGGACACCGTACGAGCAGTACTTC
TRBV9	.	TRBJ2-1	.	CASSVSPAFSSYNEQFF	TGTGCCAGCAGCGTATCCCCAGCGTTCAGCTCCTACAATGAGCAGTTCTTC
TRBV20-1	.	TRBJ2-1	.	CSASLYNEQFF	TGCAGTGCTAGCCTCTACAATGAGCAGTTCTTC
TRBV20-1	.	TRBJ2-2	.	CSASSGPGDTGELFF	TGCAGTGCTAGTTCCGGGCCGGGGGACACCGGGGAGCTGTTTTTT
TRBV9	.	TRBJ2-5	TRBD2	CASQPSGSFETQYF	TGTGCCAGTCAACCCAGCGGGAGTTTTGAGACCCAGTACTTC